This TCR beta chain comes out of a study of cytomegalovirus exposure and HLA in healthy donors. A note on this clone: Its antigen is undetermined.

General study points: Across donors, most TCRs were seen rarely, yet some public ones were widespread. The authors enumerated some 170 TCR beta chains as linked to cytomegalovirus.

Generated by immunoSEQ multiplex PCR, the TCRdb table keeps only in-frame clones and is missing some. Of approximately 300,000 clones in the sample, 87% were seen once. Separate from the roughly 630-subject first cohort was the roughly 130-subject validation cohort, to which the donors belonged. After removal of 4 bases from V and 0 bases from J, the junction contained 4 bases not matched to a gene. CDR3 length: 16 residues. Germline CDR1 and CDR2: MGHDK and SYGVNS. The receptor was derived from a woman in her twenties or thirties in good health and CMV-seropositive. Sequences were obtained from PBMCs. The chain combines TRBV25-1 with TRBJ2-2, with 8 positions matching TRBD2. The chain's CDR3 is CASSAYSGTNTGELFF. The CDR3, as DNA: TGTGCCAGCAGTGCTTATAGCGGGACGAACACCGGGGAGCTGTTTTTT. Together with reference TRBV25-1 and TRBJ2-2, the CDR3 gives the full variable domain: EADIYQTPRYLVIGTGKKITLECSQTMGHDKMYWYQQDPGMELHLIHYSYGVNSTEKGDLSSESTVSRIRTEHFPLTLESARPSHTSQYLCASSAYSGTNTGELFFGEGSRLTVL.